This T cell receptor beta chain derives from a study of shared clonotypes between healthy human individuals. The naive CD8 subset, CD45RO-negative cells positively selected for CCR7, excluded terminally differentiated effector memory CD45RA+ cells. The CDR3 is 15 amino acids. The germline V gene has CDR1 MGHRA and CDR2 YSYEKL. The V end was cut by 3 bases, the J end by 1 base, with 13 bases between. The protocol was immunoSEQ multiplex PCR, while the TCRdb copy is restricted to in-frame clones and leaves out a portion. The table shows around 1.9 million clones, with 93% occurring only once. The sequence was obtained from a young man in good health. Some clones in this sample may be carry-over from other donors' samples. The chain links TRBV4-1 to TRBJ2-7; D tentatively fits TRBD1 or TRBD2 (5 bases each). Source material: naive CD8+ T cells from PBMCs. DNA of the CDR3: TGCGCCAGCAGCCAGAGGGACGGACAATCCTACGAGCAGTACTTC. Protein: CASSQRDGQSYEQYF.